The 27 T cell receptor beta chains listed next were all sequenced from one sample in a study of somatic mutations in cytotoxic T cells in rheumatoid arthritis. The method was immunoSEQ multiplex PCR; TCRdb's version includes in-frame clones alone and lacks a portion of them. This sample has 10,000 to 15,000 clones, with roughly 80% found just once. The sequencing input was CD8+ T cells sorted from blood. These receptors were taken from an adult with rheumatoid arthritis.

The V gene is TRBV6-1, the J gene TRBJ1-5; TRBD1 agrees at 12 bases. Germline V gene data show CDR1 as MNHNS and CDR2 as SASEGT. The V segment lost 10 bases and the J segment 6 bases; nucleotides outside the gene matches: 7. The CDR3 loop spans 14 amino acids. This chain's CDR3 is CATRPGQGAQPQHF. The CDR3 region has the DNA TGTGCCACGCGACCGGGACAGGGGGCTCAGCCCCAGCATTTT.

The chain uses TRBV28 and TRBJ1-2, with D unclear. With 5 bases removed from V and 8 bases from J, the gap between germline ends came to 9 bases. This CDR3 contains 11 residues. CDR1 and CDR2 from the germline V gene are MDHEN and SYDVKM. CDR3 amino acids: CASSRAWGYTF. Here the CDR3 DNA reads TGTGCCAGCAGTAGGGCTTGGGGCTACACCTTC.

This clone was seen a few times. The chain combines TRBV19 with TRBJ2-2; D remains ambiguous. V shed 8 bases and J shed 7 bases, with 11 bases lying between them. Germline CDR1 and CDR2: LNHDA and SQIVND (reference sequence). CDR3 size: 12 residues. The CDR3 sequence: CASEPDSGELFF. CDR3 nucleotide sequence: TGTGCCAGTGAACCGGATAGCGGGGAGCTGTTTTTT.

The V and J genes are TRBV28 and TRBJ2-1, with 12 positions matching TRBD2. CDR1 is MDHEN, CDR2 SYDVKM, per germline. The CDR3 runs to 16 residues. J was trimmed by 5 bases and V by 6 bases; bases with no gene match: 8. Here the CDR3 reads CASSTRTSGEDNEQFF. CDR3 DNA sequence: TGTGCCAGCAGCACTCGGACTAGCGGGGAGGACAATGAGCAGTTCTTC.

The chain uses TRBV2 and TRBJ1-6; TRBD1 aligns across 9 bases. The CDR3 has 15 residues. The germline gives CDR1 SNHLY, CDR2 FYNNEI. V gave up 7 bases and J gave up 7 bases; unmatched junction bases: 8. The CDR3 region is CASTGTGWGNSPLHF. The DNA for the CDR3 is TGTGCCAGCACTGGGACAGGGTGGGGGAATTCACCCCTCCACTTT.

This sequence joins TRBV27 and TRBJ2-7; 8 nucleotides agree with TRBD1. The germline gives CDR1 MNHEY, CDR2 SMNVEV (reference sequence). The J segment lost 4 bases and the V segment lost 5 bases, leaving 10 bases of the junction unmatched. The CDR3 is 15 amino acids. The CDR3 spells CASSVLGTGLYEQYF. The CDR3 DNA sequence: TGTGCCAGCAGTGTCCTAGGGACAGGACTTTACGAGCAGTACTTC.

This clone was detected a few times. The gene calls are TRBV6-4 and TRBJ2-3, with no clear D. The V gene lost 4 bases and the J gene lost 0 bases, with 8 bases spanning the gap. The CDR3 is made up of 14 amino acids. CDR1 MRHNA and CDR2 SNTAGT come from the germline V gene. The DNA of the CDR3 is TGTGCCAGCAGTGCCCTCGGAAGCACAGATACGCAGTATTTT. It yields the protein CASSALGSTDTQYF.

The chain carries TRBV19 and TRBJ2-2; TRBD1 aligns across 10 bases. V dropped 3 bases and J dropped 3; count of bases not matched to a gene: 7. This CDR3 spans 17 amino acids. Germline CDR1 is LNHDA and CDR2 is SQIVND (reference sequence). As DNA, the CDR3 is TGTGCCAGTAGTATTTTGTGGGACAGGGGTCACACCGGGGAGCTGTTTTTT. Translating gives CASSILWDRGHTGELFF.

The genes are TRBV28 and TRBJ1-2; TRBD1 is a possible D gene (6 bases). Looked up from germline, CDR1 is MDHEN and CDR2 is SYDVKM. The CDR3 is made up of 15 amino acids. V lost 5 bases, J lost 4 bases, and 17 bases lay in between. The CDR3 region is CASSKVGGAIYGYTF. In DNA, the CDR3 is TGTGCCAGCAGTAAAGTCGGGGGCGCGATCTATGGCTACACCTTC.

The V gene is TRBV27, the J gene TRBJ2-2; the match to TRBD2 covers 10 bases. Unmatched junction bases numbered 7, after V lost 6 bases and J lost 6 bases. Per the germline V gene, CDR1 is MNHEY and CDR2 is SMNVEV (reference sequence). The CDR3 runs to 15 residues. The CDR3 reads CASRLAGGRAGELFF. The CDR3, as DNA: TGTGCCAGCAGATTAGCGGGAGGTCGGGCCGGGGAGCTGTTTTTT.

This clone was recorded a few times. The chain has TRBV7-2 and TRBJ1-2; a possible D gene is TRBD1 (5 bases). Trimming shortened V by 4 bases and J by 4 bases, and 13 bases separated the two germline ends. Germline loops: CDR1 SGHTA, CDR2 FQGNSA. This CDR3 is 14 amino acids long. The CDR3 sequence: CASSSPPGIYGYTF. The DNA for the CDR3 is TGTGCCAGCAGCTCCCCTCCAGGGATCTATGGCTACACCTTC.

This chain joins TRBV28 and TRBJ2-2, with 7 nucleotides matching TRBD1. Germline V lookup: CDR1 MDHEN, CDR2 SYDVKM. The CDR3 totals 16 residues. Losses at the gene ends were 2 bases for V and 5 bases for J; bases not matched to a gene: 8. The chain's CDR3 is CASSLVDTGVTGELFF. The DNA of the CDR3 is TGTGCCAGCAGTTTAGTCGACACAGGGGTTACCGGGGAGCTGTTTTTT.

V and J are TRBV11-2 and TRBJ2-7; D unclear. This CDR3 comprises 13 residues. Trimming pared 4 bases from V and 3 bases from J, leaving 10 bases between. In germline, CDR1 is SGHAT, CDR2 FQNNGV. In nucleotides, the CDR3 is TGTGCCAGCAGCTCTTTCCCGTACTACGAGCAGTACTTC. Protein: CASSSFPYYEQYF.

The J gene is TRBJ2-1, the V gene TRBV7-9, with TRBD2 matching over 8 bases. The length of the CDR3 is 16 residues. Germline V lookup: CDR1 SEHNR, CDR2 FQNEAQ (reference sequence). Trimming cost V 1 base and J 2 bases; bases outside gene matches: 4. The chain's CDR3 is CASSLGSGSPYNEQFF. The CDR3 coding sequence is TGTGCCAGCAGCTTAGGGAGCGGGAGCCCCTACAATGAGCAGTTCTTC. Full variable domain (missing parts from reference TRBV7-9 and TRBJ2-1): DTGVSQNPRHKITKRGQNVTFRCDPISEHNRLYWYRQTLGQGPEFLTYFQNEAQLEKSRLLSDRFSAERPKGSFSTLEIQRTEQGDSAMYLCASSLGSGSPYNEQFFGPGTRLTVL.

This chain links TRBV5-6 with TRBJ2-5; D might be TRBD1 (5 bases). V was trimmed by 4 bases and J by 9 bases, leaving 10 bases between them. In germline, CDR1 is SGHDT, CDR2 YYEEEE. This CDR3 contains 11 residues. This CDR3 reads CASSPWGAQYF. In nucleotides, the CDR3 is TGTGCCAGCAGCCCCTGGGGCGCCCAGTACTTC.

For the CDR3, the DNA is TGTGCCAGCACCGGGACTAGCGGGTCCTACGAGCAGTACTTC. Translating it yields CASTGTSGSYEQYF. The chain links TRBV2 to TRBJ2-7, with 12 bases aligning to TRBD2. CDR1 SNHLY and CDR2 FYNNEI come from the germline V gene. The V and J ends lost 7 bases and 1 base, in that order; junction bases with no gene match: 2. This CDR3 has 14 residues.

J is TRBJ2-1 and V is TRBV2; tentative D call: TRBD1 (6 bases). CDR3 size: 13 residues. The V end was cut by 4 bases, the J end by 7 bases, with 11 bases between. Looked up from germline, CDR1 is SNHLY and CDR2 is FYNNEI. The CDR3 nucleotides are TGTGCCAGCAGTGTAGGGACATATAATGAGCAGTTCTTC. Translated, it gives CASSVGTYNEQFF.

The gene calls are TRBV6-1 and TRBJ2-1; D unclear. The germline V and J ends were trimmed by 2 bases and 2 bases, with 7 bases remaining between them. The length of the CDR3 is 14 residues. Per germline, CDR1 MNHNS and CDR2 SASEGT. CDR3 region: CASSESGPYNEQFF. DNA for the CDR3: TGTGCCAGCAGTGAAAGTGGCCCCTACAATGAGCAGTTCTTC.

V and J are TRBV25-1 and TRBJ2-1; D is possibly TRBD1 (8 bases). The CDR3 is 15 residues long. Germline V lookup: CDR1 MGHDK, CDR2 SYGVNS. Trimming cost V 6 bases and J 6 bases, with 18 bases left between them. The CDR3 bases are TGTGCCAGCAGCCTACAGGGGGGGTACTCCAATGAGCAGTTCTTC. Protein product: CASSLQGGYSNEQFF.

This clone showed up just once. The genes are TRBV7-9 and TRBJ2-1, with 7 bases fitting TRBD2. V was clipped by 3 bases and J by 8 bases; unmatched bases: 10. CDR1 is SEHNR and CDR2 is FQNEAQ in the germline V gene (reference sequence). The CDR3 loop spans 15 amino acids. DNA of the CDR3: TGTGCCAGCAGCTTGCCGGGGGGAGCTGTGGATGAGCAGTTCTTC. This translates into CASSLPGGAVDEQFF.

This clone was seen a single time. V and J are TRBV25-1 and TRBJ1-2; the D gene is possibly TRBD1 (5 bases). V dropped 3 bases and J dropped 2 bases, with 13 bases sitting between them. CDR3 length equals 15 residues. Per the germline V gene, CDR1 is MGHDK and CDR2 is SYGVNS. The DNA for the CDR3 is TGTGCCAGCAGTGATTGGGAAGGGGCCAACTATGGCTACACCTTC. Translation: CASSDWEGANYGYTF.

V is TRBV11-3 and J is TRBJ1-3; D not certain. V was pared by 3 bases and J by 3 bases, with 0 bases between. Germline V gene lookup returns CDR1 SGHNT and CDR2 YENEEA. The CDR3 spans 11 residues. CDR3: CASSFGNTIYF. As DNA, the CDR3 is TGTGCCAGCAGCTTTGGAAACACCATATATTTT.

This clone was counted once. J is TRBJ2-7 and V is TRBV6-6; D is uncertain. V lost 0 bases to trimming and J lost 5 bases, with 14 bases between them. Looked up from germline, CDR1 is MNHNY and CDR2 is SVGAGI (reference sequence). The CDR3 consists of 15 residues. This chain's CDR3 is CASSYSVRPGHEQYF. The CDR3 DNA reads TGTGCCAGCAGTTACTCGGTCAGGCCAGGCCACGAGCAGTACTTC.

This clone has just one count. The V and J genes are TRBV30 and TRBJ2-1; 8 positions agree with TRBD2. The CDR3 is 15 amino acids. With 0 bases clipped from V and 5 bases from J, the junction kept 6 bases outside the gene matches. Germline-derived CDR1 and CDR2 are GTSNPN and SVGIG (reference sequence). In DNA, the CDR3 is TGTGCCTGGAGTGTACTAGCGGAGGACCACAATGAGCAGTTCTTC. This encodes CAWSVLAEDHNEQFF.

This clone was recorded a few times. J is TRBJ1-2 and V is TRBV5-5; D might be TRBD1 (6 bases). The length of the CDR3 is 15 residues. Germline V gene data show CDR1 as SGHKS and CDR2 as YYEKEE (reference sequence). Trimming removed 5 bases at V and 0 bases at J, with 14 bases between. CDR3 residues: CASSLWDTTNYGYTF. In nucleotides, the CDR3 is TGTGCCAGCAGTTTGTGGGACACTACTAACTATGGCTACACCTTC.

The chain couples TRBV13 to TRBJ2-7, with TRBD2 identical over 9 bases. CDR1 and CDR2 from the germline V gene are PRHDT and FYEKMQ (reference sequence). CDR3 size: 16 residues. Unmatched junction bases numbered 7, after V lost 0 bases and J lost 4 bases. CDR3 nucleotide sequence: TGTGCCAGCAGCTTAGGACTTAGCGGGAGAGAGTACGAGCAGTACTTC. It is translated as CASSLGLSGREYEQYF.

There are a few counts of this clone. The rearrangement joins TRBV19 to TRBJ2-3; TRBD2 agrees at 9 bases. V shed 6 bases and J 2 bases; nucleotides not matched to a gene: 3. The germline gives CDR1 LNHDA, CDR2 SQIVND (reference sequence). The CDR3 length is 14 residues. CDR3 amino acids: CASSRLAVTDTQYF. The DNA for the CDR3 is TGTGCCAGTAGCCGACTAGCGGTCACAGATACGCAGTATTTT.